One and the same sample provided the 5 T cell receptor beta chains below, sequenced in a study of beta chain features in type 1 diabetes (dated by TCRdb to 2017 to 2018). Beyond this particular receptor, the publication reports: Type 1 diabetes patients showed a moderate but significant shortening of TCRB CDR3 length in all four CD4+ subsets.

No antigen is known for these receptors. The library was built by means of the immunoSEQ multiplex PCR assay. The entire amount of isolated RNA was reverse transcribed using the High Capacity cDNA Reverse Transcription Kit, so the sequenced TCRB transcripts were expressed ones. This immuneACCESS table, as held by TCRdb, lists in-frame sequences with V and J called but not all clones. Of the missing ones, under half trace to an unresolved V gene in checked studies; the others have no known cause. The sample table lists 300,000 or so clones, approximately 13% of them with a count of one. Roughly 0.015% of the sample lies in the top ten. Source material: naive CD4+ T cells from blood. The sample's cell subset or site label is to be understood as: true naive CD4+ T cells. The receptors come from a woman aged 18 to 35 with type 1 diabetes.

This clone has just a few counts. The chain couples TRBV5-6 to TRBJ2-2; 9 positions agree with TRBD2. Germline CDR1 reads SGHDT; CDR2 reads YYEEEE. J was trimmed by 0 bases and V by 4 bases; bases with no gene match: 7. The CDR3 is made up of 17 amino acids. CDR3 nucleotides: TGTGCCAGCAGCAGACCAAGCGGGAGGACGAACACCGGGGAGCTGTTTTTT. Translation: CASSRPSGRTNTGELFF.

This clone was picked up a small number of times. V gene TRBV7-6 combines with J gene TRBJ2-2, with unresolved D. Germline V gene sequence: CDR1 SGHVS, CDR2 FNYEAQ. This CDR3 is built from 12 residues. V gave up 5 bases and J gave up 6 bases, with 7 bases separating them. CDR3 in DNA: TGTGCCAGCAGCCTACTTTCCGGGGAGCTGTTTTTT. Amino acids: CASSLLSGELFF. The full variable domain, its missing parts supplied by reference TRBV7-6 and TRBJ2-2, is GAGVSQSPRYKVTKRGQDVALRCDPISGHVSLYWYRQALGQGPEFLTYFNYEAQQDKSGLPNDRFSAERPEGSISTLTIQRTEQRDSAMYRCASSLLSGELFFGEGSRLTVL.

This clone appeared a few times. J is TRBJ2-3 and V is TRBV7-2; D possibly corresponds to TRBD1 (6 bases). The CDR3 has 13 amino acids. Per the germline V gene, CDR1 is SGHTA and CDR2 is FQGNSA. V dropped 5 bases and J dropped 4 bases, with 10 bases sitting between them. As DNA, the CDR3 is TGTGCCAGCAGCCTAGACAGGCCAGATACGCAGTATTTT. Amino acid sequence: CASSLDRPDTQYF.

The chain uses TRBV5-4 and TRBJ2-1, with 7 bases fitting TRBD2. Trimming cost V 1 base and J 8 bases; bases outside gene matches: 6. The CDR3 runs to 14 residues. Germline assignment: CDR1 SGHNT and CDR2 YYREEE (reference sequence). CDR3 sequence reads: CASSLFGRGDEQFF. The CDR3 region has the DNA TGTGCCAGCAGCTTGTTTGGTCGGGGGGATGAGCAGTTCTTC.

This clone was picked up a small number of times. Within the sample, other DNA sequences also encode this same CDR3. The rearrangement joins TRBV18 to TRBJ1-1; 7 bases map to TRBD1. The junction had 4 bases not matched to a gene; V was cut back by 4 bases and J by 2 bases. The CDR3 is 14 amino acids. Germline V CDR1 and CDR2: KGHSH, LQKENI. CDR3 bases: TGTGCCAGCTCACTAGGGACAGTTAACACTGAAGCTTTCTTT. Its protein is CASSLGTVNTEAFF. Full variable domain (rest looked up from reference TRBV18 and TRBJ1-1): NAGVMQNPRHLVRRRGQEARLRCSPMKGHSHVYWYRQLPEEGLKFMVYLQKENIIDESGMPKERFSAEFPKEGPSILRIQQVVRGDSAAYFCASSLGTVNTEAFFGQGTRLTVV.